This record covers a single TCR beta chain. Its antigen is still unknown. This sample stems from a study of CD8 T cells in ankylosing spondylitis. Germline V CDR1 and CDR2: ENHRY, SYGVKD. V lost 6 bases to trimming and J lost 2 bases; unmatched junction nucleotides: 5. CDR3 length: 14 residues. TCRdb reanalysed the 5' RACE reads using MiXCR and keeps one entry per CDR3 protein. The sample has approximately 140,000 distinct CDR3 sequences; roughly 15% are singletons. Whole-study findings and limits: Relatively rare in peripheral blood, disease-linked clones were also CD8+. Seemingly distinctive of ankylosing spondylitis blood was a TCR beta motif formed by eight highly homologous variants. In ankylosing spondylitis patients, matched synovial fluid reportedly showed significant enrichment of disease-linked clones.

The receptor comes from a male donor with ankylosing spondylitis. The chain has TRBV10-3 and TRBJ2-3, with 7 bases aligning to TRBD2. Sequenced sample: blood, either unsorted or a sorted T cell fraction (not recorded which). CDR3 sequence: CAIRPAGPTDTQYF. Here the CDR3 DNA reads TGTGCCATCAGACCAGCGGGACCCACAGATACGCAGTATTTT.